This is a list of T cell receptor beta chains from one sample in a study of post-analysis software for immune sequencing data. TCRdb re-called the PCR reads with MiXCR, one entry per CDR3 protein. The sample shows under 900,000 distinct CDR3 sequences, approximately 53% of them seen only once. The sequencing sample was made of blood. These receptor sequences come from a girl aged 5-17 years with multiple sclerosis. CDR3s include the opening cysteine and the closing phenylalanine or tryptophan. The D gene is left open where the match is weak. The size of a clone is reported for some rows only, either as once, few or many, or as a class for expanded clones.

few,TRBJ1-2,TRBV29-1,TRBD1,TGCAGCGTTTCAGGGGGCACCTATGGCTACACCTTC,CSVSGGTYGYTF
-,TRBJ2-5,TRBV20-1,TRBD2,TGCAGTGCTAGCCCAGAACCCAGGGAGGGGTACTTC,CSASPEPREGYF
few,TRBJ2-1,TRBV20-1,TRBD1,TGCAGTGCTAGAGGGGGGACAGGGTGGAACAATGAGCAGTTCTTC,CSARGGTGWNNEQFF
few,TRBJ2-7,TRBV20-1,TRBD2,TGCAGTGCAACTGGACTAGCGGGCCTTAGCGAGCAGTACTTC,CSATGLAGLSEQYF
few,TRBJ2-7,TRBV29-1,TRBD1,TGCAGCGTAGTACGACAGGGGAGATACGAGCAGTACTTC,CSVVRQGRYEQYF
-,TRBJ2-7,TRBV20-1,-,TGCAGTGCCTCGTCGGGCGGCAGCCCTTACGAGCAGTACTTC,CSASSGGSPYEQYF
-,TRBJ1-5,TRBV6-8,-,TGTGCCAGCATTACAACGGACAGTGTATTTAGCAATCAGCCCCAGCATTTT,CASITTDSVFSNQPQHF
-,TRBJ2-7,TRBV2,-,TGTGCCAGTATGGGGGTCGAGCAGTACTTC,CASMGVEQYF
few,TRBJ2-1,TRBV11-3,TRBD1,TGTGCCAGCAGCCGAGAGGGGGCCAAGGACAATGAGCAGTTCTTC,CASSREGAKDNEQFF
-,TRBJ2-5,TRBV11-2,TRBD1,TGTGCCAGCAGCTTACGGACAGGGGAGGGGGAGACCCAGTACTTC,CASSLRTGEGETQYF
-,TRBJ2-4,TRBV25-1,-,TGTGCCAGCAGTGGCCTCGATAACATTCAGTACTTC,CASSGLDNIQYF
-,TRBJ2-7,TRBV5-1,TRBD2,TGCGCCAGCAGCTTAGTGCAGTCTAGCGGCTACGAGCAGTACTTC,CASSLVQSSGYEQYF
once,TRBJ2-4,TRBV5-6,TRBD1,TGTGCCAGCAGCGGGACAGAAAACATTCAGTACTTC,CASSGTENIQYF
-,TRBJ1-2,TRBV12-3/TRBV12-4,-,TGTGCCAGCAGTTTTAGCGTGTTGGCAGGGGCTGGCTATGGCTACACCTTC,CASSFSVLAGAGYGYTF
many,TRBJ2-7,TRBV7-3,-,TGTGCCAGCAGCTCCAGCGCCTCCTACGAGCAGTACTTC,CASSSSASYEQYF
-,TRBJ2-2,TRBV6-5,TRBD2,TGTGCCAGCAGTTACTCGAACCCCGGACTAGCGGGGCGAGGCGGGGAGCTGTTTTTT,CASSYSNPGLAGRGGELFF
-,TRBJ1-2,TRBV7-9,-,TGTGCCAGCAGCTTAGGGGCAGCAGTTATTCCCTATGGCTACACCTTC,CASSLGAAVIPYGYTF
few,TRBJ2-3,TRBV7-8,-,TGTGCCAGCAGCCCCATAATAGCAGATACGCAGTATTTT,CASSPIIADTQYF
-,TRBJ2-1,TRBV28,-,TGTGCCAGCAGTCTCCTGGGAGGACTCGCGAGCTCCTACAATGAGCAGTTCTTC,CASSLLGGLASSYNEQFF
few,TRBJ1-1,TRBV7-9,-,TGTGCCAGCAGCTTAACGGGGGGGGACACTGAAGCTTTCTTT,CASSLTGGDTEAFF
-,TRBJ2-4,TRBV20-1,-,TGCAGTGCTTCCGGACCACAGAACATTCAGTACTTC,CSASGPQNIQYF
-,TRBJ1-1,TRBV12-3/TRBV12-4,-,TGTGCCAGCAGTTTTGTAGGGGCGGGTCCTGAAGCTTTCTTT,CASSFVGAGPEAFF
few,TRBJ2-7,TRBV6-5,TRBD1,TGTGCCAGCAGTAACCGACAGGGCTACGAGCAGTACTTC,CASSNRQGYEQYF
-,TRBJ2-5,TRBV27,-,TGTGCCAGCAGTTCAAGGGCAGTCCAAGAGACCCAGTACTTC,CASSSRAVQETQYF
-,TRBJ1-2,TRBV4-2,TRBD1,TGTGCCAGCAAGGTTACAGGGGGCGCTTACTATGGCTACACCTTC,CASKVTGGAYYGYTF
few,TRBJ2-7,TRBV7-6,-,TGTGCCAGCAGCTCCAAATACGAGCAGTACTTC,CASSSKYEQYF
-,TRBJ2-1,TRBV5-1,-,TGCGCCAGCAGCTTGGGCGGGCCCAGGTACAATGAGCAGTTCTTC,CASSLGGPRYNEQFF
once,TRBJ2-5,TRBV3-1,-,TGTGCCAGCAGCGCCGGGAGAAAAGAGACCCAGTACTTC,CASSAGRKETQYF
few,TRBJ2-6,TRBV9,-,TGTGCCAGCAGCGTGCAGCACTCTGGGGCCAACGTCCTGACTTTC,CASSVQHSGANVLTF
few,TRBJ2-1,TRBV7-9,-,TGTGCCAGCAGCCGACCCTGGGGGAGATCACCGAATGAGCAGTTCTTC,CASSRPWGRSPNEQFF
once,TRBJ2-7,TRBV2,TRBD1,TGTGCCAGCAGTGTAGGATTGGGACAGCGACTCGGCGAGCAGTACTTC,CASSVGLGQRLGEQYF
-,TRBJ2-1,TRBV29-1,-,TGCAGCGTTGATCAGGGGAGATCCTACAATGAGCAGTTCTTC,CSVDQGRSYNEQFF
-,TRBJ2-5,TRBV5-1,TRBD1,TGCGCCAGCAGCTTGGACGACAGGGGCCAAGAGACCCAGTACTTC,CASSLDDRGQETQYF
-,TRBJ1-4,TRBV5-1,-,TGCGCCAGCGGCCAGACGGCAACTAATGAAAAACTGTTTTTT,CASGQTATNEKLFF
-,TRBJ2-1,TRBV20-1,TRBD2,TGCAGTGCTAGAGCCCCCACTAGCGGGATGTACAATGAGCAGTTCTTC,CSARAPTSGMYNEQFF
-,TRBJ2-7,TRBV21-1,-,TGTGCCAGCGGAGGGACTAGCGGGGGCTTTGGAGACGAGCAGTACTTC,CASGGTSGGFGDEQYF
-,TRBJ2-7,TRBV7-8,-,TGTGCCAGCAGCTTAGGCCTCACGATATACAATGAGCAGTACTTC,CASSLGLTIYNEQYF
-,TRBJ2-6,TRBV12-3/TRBV12-4,TRBD1,TGTGCCAGCAGTTTAGTTGGGCTCTACACAGGGGGTGCGGGGGCCAACGTCCTGACTTTC,CASSLVGLYTGGAGANVLTF
-,TRBJ2-1,TRBV3-1,-,TGTGCCAGCAGCCAAGCCACCCAAGTTTACAATGAGCAGTTCTTC,CASSQATQVYNEQFF
-,TRBJ2-1,TRBV29-1,-,TGCAGCGTGGAGCCCCCGGGTGGATGGGAGCAGTTCTTC,CSVEPPGGWEQFF
few,TRBJ2-1,TRBV18,TRBD2,TGTGCCAGCTCACGGTACGCGGGGGGTGAGCAGTTCTTC,CASSRYAGGEQFF
-,TRBJ2-7,TRBV20-1,-,TGCAGTGCTAGAATGGGGGCCGAGCAGTACTTC,CSARMGAEQYF
-,TRBJ2-1,TRBV7-6,-,TGTGCCAGCAGCTTCTGGTCGCGGAGGAGCTCCTACAATGAGCAGTTCTTC,CASSFWSRRSSYNEQFF
once,TRBJ2-3,TRBV7-9,-,TGTGCCAGCACCGCCCCGCAGTCGGCTAGCAGGTCAGATACGCAGTATTTT,CASTAPQSASRSDTQYF
-,TRBJ2-7,TRBV6-2/TRBV6-3,TRBD1,TGTGCCAGCAGTTACTCGATCGACAGGGGGTCCTACGAGCAGTACTTC,CASSYSIDRGSYEQYF
-,TRBJ2-7,TRBV10-3,TRBD2,TGTGCCATCAGTGGTGGTACTAGCGGGAGTAGCTCCTACGAGCAGTACTTC,CAISGGTSGSSSYEQYF
-,TRBJ2-7,TRBV6-5,-,TGTGCCAGCAGCACCCCAAGTACGGGCTACGAGCAGTACTTC,CASSTPSTGYEQYF
-,TRBJ2-1,TRBV4-2,-,TGTGCCAGCAGCCAAGACCAAGGCAGGGTGGATGAGCAGTTCTTC,CASSQDQGRVDEQFF